The 22 T cell receptor beta chains reported below all come from one sample, sequenced in a study of cytomegalovirus exposure and HLA in healthy donors. In the PCR, 60 Vbeta and 13 Jbeta primers were used. Repertoires were generated with immunoSEQ multiplex PCR, while TCRdb's copy carries only in-frame clones and drops some. The sample lists around 99,000 clones, around 77% occurring once. The sample comprised PBMCs. Receptors originate from a man in his late teens or twenties in good health and CMV-seronegative.

The chain combines TRBV6-9 with TRBJ2-5, with 8 bases matching TRBD2. Germline assignment: CDR1 MNHGY and CDR2 SVAAGI. J gave up 5 bases and V 6 bases, and 2 bases lay outside the gene matches. This CDR3 has 12 amino acids. CDR3 sequence reads: CASRRGGETQYF. Here the CDR3 DNA reads TGTGCCAGCAGACGGGGGGGGGAGACCCAGTACTTC.

This clone came up once. The chain uses TRBV6-5 and TRBJ1-5; D is perhaps TRBD1 (6 bases). CDR1 is MNHEY, CDR2 SVGAGI, per germline. V lost 5 bases, J lost 4 bases, and 15 bases lay in between. The CDR3 runs 15 residues. CDR3 loop: CASSLSQGPNQPQHF. As DNA, the CDR3 is TGTGCCAGCAGTCTCAGCCAGGGGCCTAATCAGCCCCAGCATTTT.

This rearrangement joins TRBV5-1 to TRBJ1-5, with D unresolved. The CDR3 loop spans 17 amino acids. Germline CDR1 SGHRS, CDR2 YFSETQ. Between the trimmed V and J ends, which lost 5 bases and 1 base, there was a span of 19 bases. The CDR3 is CASRREVSKPSNQPQHF. In DNA, the CDR3 is TGCGCCAGCAGACGGGAAGTGTCAAAACCCAGCAATCAGCCCCAGCATTTT.

The V and J genes are TRBV19 and TRBJ1-2; TRBD1 matches at 8 bases. V was pared by 5 bases and J by 5 bases, with 10 bases of the junction left unmatched. Germline CDR1 is LNHDA and CDR2 is SQIVND (reference sequence). The CDR3 totals 15 residues. This CDR3 reads CASSLSGQGRYGYTF. The CDR3 bases are TGTGCCAGTAGTCTCTCCGGACAGGGACGGTATGGCTACACCTTC.

The CDR3 DNA reads as TGTGCCAGCAGTGGGCCGGGGGTGAAATCACCCCTCCACTTT. Translated, it gives CASSGPGVKSPLHF. V usage is TRBV7-2 and J usage is TRBJ1-6, with D perhaps matching TRBD1 (5 bases). The CDR3 has 14 residues. Deletions cut 6 bases from V and 10 bases from J, with 16 bases between. Per the germline V gene, CDR1 is SGHTA and CDR2 is FQGNSA.

The chain links TRBV7-3 to TRBJ1-5; no reliable D call. CDR1 is SGHTA and CDR2 is FQGTGA in the germline V gene. Trimming left V 1 base short and J 3 bases short, with 4 bases between. The CDR3 loop spans 13 amino acids. The CDR3 loop is CASSLSLNQPQHF. In DNA, the CDR3 is TGTGCCAGCAGCTTAAGTCTCAATCAGCCCCAGCATTTT.

The V and J genes are TRBV2 and TRBJ1-1; D ambiguous. The CDR3 has 10 amino acids. Trimming shortened V by 4 bases and J by 8 bases, and 5 bases separated the two germline ends. CDR1 and CDR2 (germline): SNHLY, FYNNEI. CDR3 in amino acids: CASSGLEAFF. The CDR3 DNA sequence: TGTGCCAGCAGTGGACTGGAAGCTTTCTTT.

V is TRBV7-2 and J is TRBJ1-3, with 7 nucleotides matching TRBD1. This CDR3 has 12 amino acids. After removal of 7 bases from V and 3 bases from J, the junction contained 0 bases not matched to a gene. The germline V gene has CDR1 SGHTA and CDR2 FQGNSA. The DNA for the CDR3 is TGTGCCAGCACAGGGGGTGGAAACACCATATATTTT. It codes for CASTGGGNTIYF. Full variable domain (outside the CDR3, taken from reference TRBV7-2 and TRBJ1-3): GAGVSQSPSNKVTEKGKDVELRCDPISGHTALYWYRQSLGQGLEFLIYFQGNSAPDKSGLPSDRFSAERTGGSVSTLTIQRTQQEDSAVYLCASTGGGNTIYFGEGSWLTVV.

The chain links TRBV19 to TRBJ2-7, with a weak D call TRBD2 (5 bases). The germline V gene encodes CDR1 LNHDA and CDR2 SQIVND (reference sequence). This CDR3 contains 15 residues. V gave up 5 bases and J gave up 1 base, with 15 bases separating them. The DNA of the CDR3 is TGTGCCAGTAGTCCCGGCCTAGCTCCATCCTACGAGCAGTACTTC. This translates into CASSPGLAPSYEQYF.

The chain couples TRBV7-9 to TRBJ1-2; D ambiguous. V lost 2 bases, J lost 3 bases, and 10 bases lay in between. Germline CDR1 reads SEHNR; CDR2 reads FQNEAQ (reference sequence). This CDR3 region has 14 residues. Written as DNA, the CDR3 is TGTGCCAGCAGCTTAACGCCGCCAGACTATGGCTACACCTTC. Residues: CASSLTPPDYGYTF.

This clone was counted once. The V gene is TRBV19, the J gene TRBJ1-5; unclear D gene. Germline CDR1 is LNHDA and CDR2 is SQIVND (reference sequence). V was cut by 1 base and J by 0 bases, with 10 bases left in between. This CDR3 contains 16 residues. For the CDR3, the DNA is TGTGCCAGTAGTATAGGAGGGTGGGGTAGCAATCAGCCCCAGCATTTT. It translates to CASSIGGWGSNQPQHF.

This clone was found once. The rearrangement uses TRBV6-5 and TRBJ1-5; D might be TRBD1 (5 bases). CDR1 and CDR2 from the germline V gene are MNHEY and SVGAGI. The CDR3 loop spans 15 amino acids. The V end lost 0 bases, the J end lost 4 bases, and 10 bases lay between the germline ends. The CDR3 nucleotides are TGTGCCAGCAGTTACTCCAGGGATCGTAATCAGCCCCAGCATTTT. Protein: CASSYSRDRNQPQHF.

The V and J genes are TRBV28 and TRBJ2-7; TRBD2 is a possible D gene (6 bases). The CDR3 runs 16 residues. The V gene lost 8 bases and the J gene lost 4 bases, with 24 bases spanning the gap. In germline, CDR1 is MDHEN, CDR2 SYDVKM. CDR3 nucleotides: TGTGCCAGCTCATCCATTCGGGCGGGGACGGCATACGAGCAGTACTTC. Its translation is CASSSIRAGTAYEQYF.

The CDR3 DNA reads as TGTGCCAGCATCCCCCGCGTTAAAGAGACCCAGTACTTC. Its protein product is CASIPRVKETQYF. This rearrangement joins TRBV21-1 to TRBJ2-5; no check of the table's D call, TRBD2, against the DNA was made. TRBV21-1 is recorded as a pseudogene. CDR3 length: 13 amino acids.

The chain links TRBV28 to TRBJ2-3, with 8 bases identical to TRBD1. Looked up from germline, CDR1 is MDHEN and CDR2 is SYDVKM. CDR3 length equals 14 residues. Germline trimming cut 2 bases from V and 4 bases from J; bases unmatched to any gene: 2. The CDR3 is CASSLETGADTQYF. The DNA of the CDR3 is TGTGCCAGCAGTTTAGAGACAGGGGCAGATACGCAGTATTTT.

The chain joins TRBV7-2 to TRBJ2-7, with a possible D match to TRBD2 (6 bases). There are 14 residues in the CDR3. Germline CDR1 reads SGHTA; CDR2 reads FQGNSA. V lost 1 base, J lost 4 bases, and 11 bases lay in between. For the CDR3, the DNA is TGTGCCAGCAGCTTAGGACTAGGGGCGTACGAGCAGTACTTC. Amino acid sequence: CASSLGLGAYEQYF.

The rearrangement uses TRBV19 and TRBJ1-1; D gene uncertain. CDR1 and CDR2 from the germline V gene are LNHDA and SQIVND (reference sequence). This CDR3 region has 15 residues. Trimming stripped 1 base from V and 4 bases from J, with 13 bases between. The CDR3 sequence is CASSIAQLAGTEAFF. CDR3 bases: TGTGCCAGTAGTATAGCCCAGTTAGCGGGCACTGAAGCTTTCTTT.

The chain recombines TRBV5-1 with TRBJ2-7; the D gene is possibly TRBD1 (5 bases). Trimming took 0 bases from V and 4 from J, leaving 8 bases between them. CDR3 length: 13 residues. Germline-derived CDR1 and CDR2 are SGHRS and YFSETQ. The CDR3 region is CASSLEGLYEQYF. DNA of the CDR3: TGCGCCAGCAGCTTGGAGGGGTTGTACGAGCAGTACTTC.

The V and J genes are TRBV5-4 and TRBJ1-2, with TRBD1 matching 11 bases. Trimming took 3 bases from V and 7 from J; bases not matched to a gene: 11. This CDR3 has 16 amino acids. CDR1 SGHNT and CDR2 YYREEE come from the germline V gene (reference sequence). In DNA, the CDR3 is TGTGCCAGCAGCTCCCTAGCGGGACAGGGGGTAGGTGGCTACACCTTC. Its protein is CASSSLAGQGVGGYTF.

Concerning this clone: The CDR3 carries no conserved terminal phenylalanine or tryptophan, so it likely arises from a read error. The rearrangement joins TRBV5-4 to TRBJ1-1, with D possibly being TRBD1 (5 bases). The CDR3 length is 14 residues. Germline V gene sequence: CDR1 SGHNT, CDR2 YYREEE (reference sequence). V was shortened by 4 bases and J by 0 bases, with 10 bases between the two germline ends. In DNA, the CDR3 is TGTGCCAGCAGCCCCGGGGGGGTGAACACTGAAGCTTTCCTT. Its translation: CASSPGGVNTEAFL.

The V gene is TRBV5-5, the J gene TRBJ2-5, with a possible D match to TRBD2 (6 bases). CDR1 is SGHKS, CDR2 YYEKEE, per germline (reference sequence). With 2 bases removed from V and 1 base from J, the gap between germline ends came to 9 bases. This CDR3 spans 14 amino acids. Here the CDR3 DNA reads TGTGCCAGCAGCTTATGGGGGGTCCAAGAGACCCAGTACTTC. Translation: CASSLWGVQETQYF.

This chain joins TRBV5-8 and TRBJ2-3; 14 bases align to TRBD2. The V gene's germline CDR1 is SGHTS and CDR2 YDEGEE. With 4 bases clipped from V and 1 base from J, the junction kept 8 bases outside the gene matches. The CDR3 has 18 amino acids. CDR3 region: CASSGGLAGARGTDTQYF. The CDR3 DNA reads as TGTGCCAGCAGCGGGGGACTAGCGGGGGCCCGGGGCACAGATACGCAGTATTTT.